These T cell receptor beta chains were read from a single sample in a study of blood T cell repertoires in COVID-19. Repertoires were generated with immunoSEQ multiplex PCR, while TCRdb's copy carries only in-frame clones and drops some. The sample carries tens of thousands of clones, more than 80% recorded once. The sequenced sample consisted of peripheral blood. The receptors stem from a woman in her fifties or sixties with COVID-19, enrolled during active disease. CDR3s include the opening cysteine and the closing phenylalanine or tryptophan. D genes are given only for firm matches. Clone size appears in some rows only: once, few, many, or a class for an expanded clone.

d_call: TRBD1
clone_size: .
j_call: TRBJ1-6
v_call: TRBV27
cdr3_nt: TGTGCCAGCACCCCGTACACAGGGGGCTCCTATAATTCACCCCTCCACTTT
cdr3_aa: CASTPYTGGSYNSPLHF

d_call: TRBD1
clone_size: .
j_call: TRBJ2-2
v_call: TRBV7-2
cdr3_nt: TGTGCCAGCAGCGGCCGGGACAGGGCCACCGGGGAGCTGTTTTTT
cdr3_aa: CASSGRDRATGELFF

d_call: .
clone_size: .
j_call: TRBJ1-5
v_call: TRBV18
cdr3_nt: TGTGCCAGCTCACGGGGGGGTCAGCCCCAGCATTTT
cdr3_aa: CASSRGGQPQHF

d_call: TRBD2
clone_size: .
j_call: TRBJ2-5
v_call: TRBV6-2/TRBV6-3
cdr3_nt: TGTGCCAGCAGCCCAATCGGGACTAGCGGGAGAGAGACCCAGTACTTC
cdr3_aa: CASSPIGTSGRETQYF

d_call: TRBD1
clone_size: .
j_call: TRBJ1-5
v_call: TRBV30
cdr3_nt: TGTGCCTGGAGTGGACAGGGTTTAACGCAGCCCCAGCATTTT
cdr3_aa: CAWSGQGLTQPQHF

d_call: .
clone_size: .
j_call: TRBJ1-6
v_call: TRBV19
cdr3_nt: TGTGCCAGTAGTATAGGGGTCTCCGGGACATCGCCCGCGGCCCTCCACTTT
cdr3_aa: CASSIGVSGTSPAALHF

d_call: TRBD2
clone_size: .
j_call: TRBJ2-1
v_call: TRBV19
cdr3_nt: TGTGCCAGTAGTATTGGGCTAGCGGCTTATGGTGAGGCGAACGAGCAGTTCTTC
cdr3_aa: CASSIGLAAYGEANEQFF

d_call: .
clone_size: .
j_call: TRBJ2-1
v_call: TRBV18
cdr3_nt: TGTGCCAGCTCACCACCGGGACTTAACAATGAGCAGTTCTTC
cdr3_aa: CASSPPGLNNEQFF

d_call: TRBD1
clone_size: .
j_call: TRBJ1-4
v_call: TRBV19
cdr3_nt: TGTGCCAGTAGTCCTCCGGGACAGCATAATGAAAAACTGTTTTTT
cdr3_aa: CASSPPGQHNEKLFF

d_call: .
clone_size: .
j_call: TRBJ2-7
v_call: TRBV7-9
cdr3_nt: TGTGCCAGCAGCTTAAATAGGGGGTATCTAGACGAGCAGTACTTC
cdr3_aa: CASSLNRGYLDEQYF

d_call: TRBD2
clone_size: .
j_call: TRBJ2-5
v_call: TRBV7-2
cdr3_nt: TGTGCCAGCAGCTCACTAGCGGGAGGGCTCCGGGAAGAGACCCAGTACTTC
cdr3_aa: CASSSLAGGLREETQYF

d_call: .
clone_size: .
j_call: TRBJ2-3
v_call: TRBV6-4
cdr3_nt: TGTGCCAGCAGTGACTCGAACGGGGGTGCAGATACGCAGTATTTT
cdr3_aa: CASSDSNGGADTQYF

d_call: .
clone_size: once
j_call: TRBJ2-4
v_call: TRBV2
cdr3_nt: TGTGCCAGCAGTGAGGGACTAGCCAAAAACATTCAGTACTTC
cdr3_aa: CASSEGLAKNIQYF

d_call: TRBD2
clone_size: .
j_call: TRBJ2-7
v_call: TRBV12-5
cdr3_nt: TGTGCTAGTGGGCAGACTAGCGGGAGCTCCAGGTACGAGCAGTACTTC
cdr3_aa: CASGQTSGSSRYEQYF

d_call: .
clone_size: .
j_call: TRBJ2-3
v_call: TRBV7-2
cdr3_nt: TGTGCCAGCAGCTTACCGGGGGCAGATACGCAGTATTTT
cdr3_aa: CASSLPGADTQYF

d_call: TRBD1
clone_size: .
j_call: TRBJ1-2
v_call: TRBV5-6
cdr3_nt: TGTGCCAGCAGCCCCGGGACAGGGGGCTTGAGCGGCTACACCTTC
cdr3_aa: CASSPGTGGLSGYTF

d_call: TRBD1
clone_size: .
j_call: TRBJ1-2
v_call: TRBV30
cdr3_nt: TGTGCCTGGAGTAAACAGGGGAACTATGGCTACACCTTC
cdr3_aa: CAWSKQGNYGYTF

d_call: TRBD2
clone_size: .
j_call: TRBJ2-3
v_call: TRBV5-6
cdr3_nt: TGTGCCAGCAGCGGGCCCCTAGCGGCTAGCACAGATACGCAGTATTTT
cdr3_aa: CASSGPLAASTDTQYF

d_call: TRBD2
clone_size: once
j_call: TRBJ2-7
v_call: TRBV6-5
cdr3_nt: TGTGCCAGCAGTTCCCCTAGCGGGCTCTCCTACGAGCAGTACTTC
cdr3_aa: CASSSPSGLSYEQYF

d_call: .
clone_size: .
j_call: TRBJ2-7
v_call: TRBV28
cdr3_nt: TGTGCCAGCAGTTTACCCAGGGTGCCCTACGAGCAGTACTTC
cdr3_aa: CASSLPRVPYEQYF

d_call: TRBD1
clone_size: .
j_call: TRBJ2-1
v_call: TRBV19
cdr3_nt: TGTGCCAGTAGTTTACAGGGGAGCTACAATGAGCAGTTCTTC
cdr3_aa: CASSLQGSYNEQFF

d_call: .
clone_size: .
j_call: TRBJ2-2
v_call: TRBV11-2
cdr3_nt: TGTGCCAGCAGCTTACAGGGGTCCGGGGAGCTGTTTTTT
cdr3_aa: CASSLQGSGELFF

d_call: .
clone_size: .
j_call: TRBJ1-1
v_call: TRBV3-1/TRBV3-2
cdr3_nt: TGTGCCAGCAGCCCGGGGGAATCCAACACTGAAGCTTTCTTT
cdr3_aa: CASSPGESNTEAFF

d_call: TRBD1
clone_size: .
j_call: TRBJ1-2
v_call: TRBV30
cdr3_nt: TGTGCCTGGAGACCCCTGGACAGGGAGTATGGCTACACCTTC
cdr3_aa: CAWRPLDREYGYTF

d_call: .
clone_size: .
j_call: TRBJ1-4
v_call: TRBV4-3
cdr3_nt: TGCGCCAGCAGCCATGGAACGGGTGGAGGTGAAAAACTGTTTTTT
cdr3_aa: CASSHGTGGGEKLFF

d_call: .
clone_size: .
j_call: TRBJ2-5
v_call: TRBV5-8
cdr3_nt: TGTGCCAGCAGCTTCATCGGCCAAGAGACCCAGTACTTC
cdr3_aa: CASSFIGQETQYF

d_call: .
clone_size: once
j_call: TRBJ1-3
v_call: TRBV27
cdr3_nt: TGTGCCAGCAGTTTGGGCTCAGGGGCTGGAAACACCATATATTTT
cdr3_aa: CASSLGSGAGNTIYF

d_call: .
clone_size: once
j_call: TRBJ2-2
v_call: TRBV11-3
cdr3_nt: TGTGCCAGCAGCTTAGATCCAGGGAACACCGGGGAGCTGTTTTTT
cdr3_aa: CASSLDPGNTGELFF

d_call: .
clone_size: .
j_call: TRBJ2-7
v_call: TRBV12-5
cdr3_nt: TGTGCTAGTGGTTTGGTACTCTCGGAGGGCGAGCAGTACTTC
cdr3_aa: CASGLVLSEGEQYF

d_call: TRBD2
clone_size: .
j_call: TRBJ2-2
v_call: TRBV3-1/TRBV3-2
cdr3_nt: TGTGCCAGCAGCCCTACTAGCGGACCCACCGGGGAGCTGTTTTTT
cdr3_aa: CASSPTSGPTGELFF

d_call: TRBD1
clone_size: .
j_call: TRBJ1-6
v_call: TRBV27
cdr3_nt: TGTGCCAGCAGTTTATCGAAGGGACAGGGGGCGGCGAATAATTCACCCCTCCACTTT
cdr3_aa: CASSLSKGQGAANNSPLHF

d_call: TRBD2
clone_size: .
j_call: TRBJ2-5
v_call: TRBV6-6
cdr3_nt: TGTGCCAGCAGTTACCGGACTAGCGGGAGGTTGGAGACCCAGTACTTC
cdr3_aa: CASSYRTSGRLETQYF

d_call: TRBD1
clone_size: .
j_call: TRBJ1-3
v_call: TRBV19
cdr3_nt: TGTGCCAGTAGTACCTACGGACAGGACTTCTCTGGAAACACCATATATTTT
cdr3_aa: CASSTYGQDFSGNTIYF

d_call: TRBD1
clone_size: .
j_call: TRBJ1-6
v_call: TRBV12-3/TRBV12-4
cdr3_nt: TGTGCCAGCAGTTTAAGGACAGGGTCCCTCCACTTT
cdr3_aa: CASSLRTGSLHF

d_call: TRBD1
clone_size: .
j_call: TRBJ1-1
v_call: TRBV5-4
cdr3_nt: TGTGCCAGCAGCCGTCCCGGGACAGGGAGGGCTGAAGCTTTCTTT
cdr3_aa: CASSRPGTGRAEAFF

d_call: .
clone_size: once
j_call: TRBJ1-2
v_call: TRBV30
cdr3_nt: TGTGCCTGGAGTGTCAGGGATGAGGGCTACACCTTC
cdr3_aa: CAWSVRDEGYTF

d_call: TRBD1
clone_size: .
j_call: TRBJ2-7
v_call: TRBV7-2
cdr3_nt: TGTGCCAGCAGCCTTGACAGGGGCTACGAGCAGTACTTC
cdr3_aa: CASSLDRGYEQYF

d_call: TRBD1
clone_size: .
j_call: TRBJ2-2
v_call: TRBV6-6
cdr3_nt: TGTGCCAGCAGCCCCGGGACAGGGAACACCGGGGAGCTGTTTTTT
cdr3_aa: CASSPGTGNTGELFF

d_call: .
clone_size: .
j_call: TRBJ1-6
v_call: TRBV4-1
cdr3_nt: TGCGCCAGCAGCCAAGCGGACAGACTTAATTCACCCCTCCACTTT
cdr3_aa: CASSQADRLNSPLHF

d_call: .
clone_size: .
j_call: TRBJ2-7
v_call: TRBV27
cdr3_nt: TGTGCCAGCGGTAGCACGCGGGTCTCCTACGAGCAGTACTTC
cdr3_aa: CASGSTRVSYEQYF

d_call: TRBD1
clone_size: .
j_call: TRBJ2-7
v_call: TRBV4-1
cdr3_nt: TGCGCCAGCAGCCAAGTCCGGGACAGCCCCGAGCAGTACTTC
cdr3_aa: CASSQVRDSPEQYF

d_call: TRBD1
clone_size: .
j_call: TRBJ1-4
v_call: TRBV10-3
cdr3_nt: TGTGCCATCAGTGCAAACAGGGGGAAGGCTAATGAAAAACTGTTTTTT
cdr3_aa: CAISANRGKANEKLFF

d_call: TRBD1
clone_size: .
j_call: TRBJ1-2
v_call: TRBV4-3
cdr3_nt: TGCGCCAGCAGCCGGGTGGGACAGAACTATGGCTACACCTTC
cdr3_aa: CASSRVGQNYGYTF

d_call: TRBD1
clone_size: .
j_call: TRBJ1-1
v_call: TRBV7-2
cdr3_nt: TGTGCCAGCAGCTTAGGTGGACAGGGGGCGACTGAAGCTTTCTTT
cdr3_aa: CASSLGGQGATEAFF

d_call: TRBD1
clone_size: .
j_call: TRBJ1-1
v_call: TRBV7-3
cdr3_nt: TGTGCCTGCTCCGCAGGGGGTGTCACTGAAGCTTTCTTT
cdr3_aa: CACSAGGVTEAFF

d_call: .
clone_size: .
j_call: TRBJ1-5
v_call: TRBV28
cdr3_nt: TGTGCCACACAGTTTGTAATGGGGCCAGATCAGCCCCAGCATTTT
cdr3_aa: CATQFVMGPDQPQHF

d_call: TRBD1
clone_size: .
j_call: TRBJ2-2
v_call: TRBV30
cdr3_nt: TGTGCCTGGGGAGGACAGGGGAACACCGGGGAGCTGTTTTTT
cdr3_aa: CAWGGQGNTGELFF

d_call: TRBD1
clone_size: .
j_call: TRBJ2-7
v_call: TRBV9
cdr3_nt: TGTGCCAGCAGCGTAGGGGACAGTGGCGAGCAGTACTTC
cdr3_aa: CASSVGDSGEQYF

d_call: .
clone_size: .
j_call: TRBJ1-4
v_call: TRBV5-1
cdr3_nt: TGCGCCAGCAGCTTGGCATTCGGTGCAACTAATGAAAAACTGTTTTTT
cdr3_aa: CASSLAFGATNEKLFF

d_call: TRBD2
clone_size: .
j_call: TRBJ2-1
v_call: TRBV6-2/TRBV6-3
cdr3_nt: TGTGCCAGCAGTCATAGCGGGAACTACAATGAGCAGTTCTTC
cdr3_aa: CASSHSGNYNEQFF

d_call: .
clone_size: .
j_call: TRBJ1-6
v_call: TRBV11-3
cdr3_nt: TGTGCCAGCAGCCCCGGGGGGCGAATCTATAATTCACCCCTCCACTTT
cdr3_aa: CASSPGGRIYNSPLHF

d_call: TRBD1
clone_size: .
j_call: TRBJ1-2
v_call: TRBV19
cdr3_nt: TGTGCCAGTAGTACAATCAGGAGGAAGGGGGCCGGCTACACCTTC
cdr3_aa: CASSTIRRKGAGYTF

d_call: TRBD2
clone_size: .
j_call: TRBJ2-7
v_call: TRBV4-2
cdr3_nt: TGTGCCAGCAGCCAAGAGATGCGGCTAGCGGCCTACGAGCAGTACTTC
cdr3_aa: CASSQEMRLAAYEQYF

d_call: TRBD2
clone_size: .
j_call: TRBJ2-4
v_call: TRBV7-2
cdr3_nt: TGTGCCAGCAGCCCCCTCCCCACTAGCGGCGCCAAAAACATTCAGTACTTC
cdr3_aa: CASSPLPTSGAKNIQYF